Listed below are T cell receptor beta chains from one sample, sequenced in a study of cytomegalovirus exposure and HLA in healthy donors. TCRdb keeps only in-frame clones here, not all; method: immunoSEQ multiplex PCR. Here the sample spans under 150,000 clones, approximately 85% being singletons. The material sequenced was PBMCs. These receptors came from a boy aged 10-17 years in good health and CMV-seronegative. Both conserved end residues are part of each CDR3. The D gene is left open where the match is weak. Clone size appears in some rows only: once, few, many, or a class for an expanded clone.

J: TRBJ2-5; size: .; D: TRBD1; V: TRBV27; length: 16; CDR3: CASSLIRGKLQETQYF; DNA: TGTGCCAGCAGTTTGATCAGGGGGAAACTCCAAGAGACCCAGTACTTC
J: TRBJ2-3; size: .; D: .; V: TRBV5-1; length: 13; CDR3: CASSPGFPDTQYF; DNA: TGCGCCAGCAGCCCGGGATTCCCAGATACGCAGTATTTT
J: TRBJ1-2; size: .; D: .; V: TRBV30; length: 13; CDR3: CAWSFYDTRGYTF; DNA: TGTGCCTGGAGTTTCTACGACACCCGTGGCTACACCTTC
J: TRBJ2-2; size: .; D: .; V: TRBV11-2; length: 16; CDR3: CASRSSGSRLTGELFF; DNA: TGTGCCAGCAGATCCTCCGGGTCTAGATTAACCGGGGAGCTGTTTTTT
J: TRBJ2-1; size: .; D: TRBD2; V: TRBV19; length: 16; CDR3: CASSPPISGRLNEQFF; DNA: TGTGCCAGTAGCCCCCCTATTAGCGGGAGACTGAATGAGCAGTTCTTC
J: TRBJ2-1; size: .; D: .; V: TRBV11-2; length: 15; CDR3: CASSYNRGGNNEQFF; DNA: TGTGCCAGCAGCTACAACAGGGGGGGAAACAATGAGCAGTTCTTC
J: TRBJ2-3; size: once; D: .; V: TRBV29-1; length: 13; CDR3: CSAGTGSTDTQYF; DNA: TGCAGCGCCGGGACTGGGAGCACAGATACGCAGTATTTT
J: TRBJ2-3; size: .; D: .; V: TRBV25-1; length: 14; CDR3: CASSTTDRPDTQYF; DNA: TGTGCCAGCAGTACTACCGACAGGCCAGATACGCAGTATTTT
J: TRBJ1-3; size: .; D: .; V: TRBV30; length: 13; CDR3: CAWSRDSGNTIYF; DNA: TGTGCCTGGAGTCGGGATTCTGGAAACACCATATATTTT
J: TRBJ2-2; size: .; D: TRBD2; V: TRBV5-1; length: 15; CDR3: CASSPEAGGTGELFF; DNA: TGCGCCAGCAGCCCAGAAGCGGGAGGGACCGGGGAGCTGTTTTTT
J: TRBJ1-1; size: .; D: .; V: TRBV6-5; length: 13; CDR3: CASRGEGNTEAFF; DNA: TGTGCCAGCAGAGGGGAAGGAAACACTGAAGCTTTCTTT
J: TRBJ1-6; size: .; D: TRBD1; V: TRBV13; length: 16; CDR3: CASSLGAGTATSPLHF; DNA: TGTGCCAGCAGCTTAGGAGCCGGGACAGCCACATCACCCCTCCACTTT
J: TRBJ1-2; size: .; D: .; V: TRBV30; length: 12; CDR3: CAWSQTVYGYTF; DNA: TGTGCCTGGAGTCAGACAGTCTATGGCTACACCTTC
J: TRBJ1-1; size: .; D: .; V: TRBV7-6; length: 17; CDR3: CASSFFLSDSMNTEAFF; DNA: TGTGCCAGCAGCTTCTTCCTCTCGGACAGTATGAACACTGAAGCTTTCTTT
J: TRBJ2-2; size: .; D: .; V: TRBV2; length: 15; CDR3: CASTGEWSNTGELFF; DNA: TGTGCCAGCACAGGGGAGTGGTCGAACACCGGGGAGCTGTTTTTT
J: TRBJ2-5; size: .; D: TRBD1; V: TRBV7-7; length: 16; CDR3: CASSTGGPGSQETQYF; DNA: TGTGCCAGCAGCACAGGGGGGCCAGGCTCTCAAGAGACCCAGTACTTC
J: TRBJ2-5; size: .; D: .; V: TRBV11-3; length: 15; CDR3: CASSLGRRDQETQYF; DNA: TGTGCCAGCAGCTTAGGTAGGAGGGACCAAGAGACCCAGTACTTC
J: TRBJ2-5; size: .; D: TRBD2; V: TRBV5-1; length: 16; CDR3: CASRSEGLAGWETQYF; DNA: TGCGCCAGCAGGAGTGAGGGACTAGCGGGATGGGAGACCCAGTACTTC
J: TRBJ1-6; size: .; D: .; V: TRBV6-1; length: 15; CDR3: CASSDESSYNSPLHF; DNA: TGTGCCAGCAGTGATGAGAGCTCCTATAATTCACCCCTCCACTTT
J: TRBJ2-1; size: .; D: TRBD2; V: TRBV5-6; length: 15; CDR3: CASTPLAGDYNEQFF; DNA: TGTGCCAGCACCCCCCTAGCGGGGGACTACAATGAGCAGTTCTTC
J: TRBJ1-1; size: .; D: .; V: TRBV30; length: 13; CDR3: CAWTNRADTEAFF; DNA: TGTGCCTGGACCAACAGGGCGGACACTGAAGCTTTCTTT
J: TRBJ2-3; size: .; D: TRBD2; V: TRBV7-2; length: 16; CDR3: CASSPRGAGGRDTQYF; DNA: TGTGCCAGCAGCCCAAGGGGTGCGGGGGGGCGAGATACGCAGTATTTT
J: TRBJ2-1; size: .; D: .; V: TRBV11-2; length: 16; CDR3: CASSFRGLPTYNEQFF; DNA: TGTGCCAGCAGCTTTCGGGGACTGCCCACGTACAATGAGCAGTTCTTC
J: TRBJ2-3; size: once; D: .; V: TRBV7-2; length: 15; CDR3: CASSPTGVAADTQYF; DNA: TGTGCCAGCAGCCCAACCGGAGTAGCAGCGGATACGCAGTATTTT
J: TRBJ2-7; size: .; D: .; V: TRBV15; length: 14; CDR3: CATSRQGSSYEQYF; DNA: TGTGCCACCAGCAGGCAGGGGAGCTCCTACGAGCAGTACTTC
J: TRBJ2-1; size: .; D: TRBD2; V: TRBV27; length: 16; CDR3: CASSHPTSGSGSEQFF; DNA: TGTGCCAGCAGCCACCCGACTAGCGGGAGTGGGAGTGAGCAGTTCTTC
J: TRBJ2-5; size: .; D: .; V: TRBV20-1; length: 11; CDR3: CSAGYQETQYF; DNA: TGCAGTGCCGGGTACCAAGAGACCCAGTACTTC
J: TRBJ1-2; size: .; D: .; V: TRBV6-1; length: 12; CDR3: CASRPQNYGYTF; DNA: TGTGCCAGCAGACCACAAAACTATGGCTACACCTTC
J: TRBJ1-1; size: few; D: .; V: TRBV10-3; length: 15; CDR3: CAIENPGGGNTEAFF; DNA: TGTGCCATCGAAAACCCCGGTGGAGGGAACACTGAAGCTTTCTTT
J: TRBJ2-5; size: .; D: .; V: TRBV19; length: 14; CDR3: CASRMTVEVGTQYF; DNA: TGTGCCAGTAGGATGACAGTTGAAGTAGGGACCCAGTACTTC
J: TRBJ1-3; size: once; D: .; V: TRBV7-3; length: 15; CDR3: CASSLSGGVGNTIYF; DNA: TGTGCCAGCAGCTTAAGTGGGGGGGTCGGAAACACCATATATTTT
J: TRBJ1-2; size: .; D: .; V: TRBV11-2; length: 15; CDR3: CASSFRQGRNYGYTF; DNA: TGTGCCAGCAGCTTCCGCCAGGGGCGAAACTATGGCTACACCTTC
J: TRBJ1-2; size: .; D: .; V: TRBV21-1; length: 13; CDR3: CASSKAHSYGYTF; DNA: TGTGCCAGCAGCAAAGCGCACAGCTATGGCTACACCTTC
J: TRBJ2-5; size: .; D: .; V: TRBV7-8; length: 14; CDR3: CASSLRQVQETQYF; DNA: TGTGCCAGCAGCCTCCGACAGGTACAAGAGACCCAGTACTTC
J: TRBJ1-2; size: .; D: TRBD1; V: TRBV29-1; length: 15; CDR3: CSVAPGTDFNYGYTF; DNA: TGCAGCGTTGCCCCCGGGACAGACTTTAACTATGGCTACACCTTC
J: TRBJ2-7; size: .; D: TRBD1; V: TRBV7-2; length: 12; CDR3: CASRTGSYEQYF; DNA: TGTGCCAGTAGGACAGGGTCCTACGAGCAGTACTTC
J: TRBJ2-3; size: .; D: .; V: TRBV2; length: 13; CDR3: CASSSTGTDTQYF; DNA: TGTGCCAGCAGTTCCACAGGCACAGATACGCAGTATTTT
J: TRBJ2-7; size: .; D: TRBD1; V: TRBV7-9; length: 12; CDR3: CSSSRTDRDQYF; DNA: TGTTCCAGCAGCCGTACAGACAGGGATCAGTACTTC
J: TRBJ2-2; size: .; D: TRBD2; V: TRBV7-3; length: 16; CDR3: CASSRPGLAGAGELFF; DNA: TGTGCCAGCAGTCGCCCGGGACTAGCGGGGGCCGGGGAGCTGTTTTTT
J: TRBJ1-1; size: few; D: .; V: TRBV5-6; length: 12; CDR3: CASSRAGGGAFF; DNA: TGTGCCAGCAGCCGAGCGGGGGGAGGAGCTTTCTTT
J: TRBJ2-1; size: once; D: TRBD2; V: TRBV5-1; length: 16; CDR3: CASSLGRAGGHNEQFF; DNA: TGCGCCAGCAGCTTAGGAAGGGCGGGGGGGCACAATGAGCAGTTCTTC
J: TRBJ2-3; size: .; D: .; V: TRBV5-1; length: 12; CDR3: CASSFSADTQYF; DNA: TGCGCCAGCAGCTTTTCCGCAGATACGCAGTATTTT
J: TRBJ2-7; size: .; D: .; V: TRBV7-6; length: 13; CDR3: CASSSGQSREQYF; DNA: TGTGCCAGCAGCTCTGGTCAGTCTCGTGAGCAGTACTTC
J: TRBJ2-7; size: .; D: .; V: TRBV5-1; length: 18; CDR3: CASSLVALSREKNYEQYF; DNA: TGCGCCAGCAGCTTGGTGGCCTTATCCAGGGAAAAGAACTACGAGCAGTACTTC
J: TRBJ1-2; size: .; D: .; V: TRBV25-1; length: 13; CDR3: CASSGHGIIGYTF; DNA: TGTGCCAGCAGTGGCCACGGGATTATTGGCTACACCTTC
J: TRBJ2-3; size: once; D: TRBD2; V: TRBV19; length: 17; CDR3: CASSIIPGTSGGNTQYF; DNA: TGTGCCAGTAGTATCATCCCCGGGACTAGCGGTGGAAATACGCAGTATTTT
J: TRBJ2-7; size: once; D: TRBD2; V: TRBV13; length: 16; CDR3: CASSSTTSGEPPEQYF; DNA: TGTGCCAGCAGCTCGACAACTAGCGGGGAACCCCCCGAGCAGTACTTC
J: TRBJ1-2; size: .; D: .; V: TRBV10-3; length: 16; CDR3: CAISEYGARGAYGYTF; DNA: TGTGCCATCAGTGAGTACGGGGCCAGGGGCGCCTATGGCTACACCTTC
J: TRBJ2-7; size: .; D: .; V: TRBV7-6; length: 14; CDR3: CASSLESGLSEQYF; DNA: TGTGCCAGCAGCTTAGAATCTGGACTAAGCGAGCAGTACTTC
J: TRBJ1-1; size: .; D: .; V: TRBV5-4; length: 13; CDR3: CASSLDSGTEAFF; DNA: TGTGCCAGCAGCTTGGACTCCGGGACAGAAGCTTTCTTT